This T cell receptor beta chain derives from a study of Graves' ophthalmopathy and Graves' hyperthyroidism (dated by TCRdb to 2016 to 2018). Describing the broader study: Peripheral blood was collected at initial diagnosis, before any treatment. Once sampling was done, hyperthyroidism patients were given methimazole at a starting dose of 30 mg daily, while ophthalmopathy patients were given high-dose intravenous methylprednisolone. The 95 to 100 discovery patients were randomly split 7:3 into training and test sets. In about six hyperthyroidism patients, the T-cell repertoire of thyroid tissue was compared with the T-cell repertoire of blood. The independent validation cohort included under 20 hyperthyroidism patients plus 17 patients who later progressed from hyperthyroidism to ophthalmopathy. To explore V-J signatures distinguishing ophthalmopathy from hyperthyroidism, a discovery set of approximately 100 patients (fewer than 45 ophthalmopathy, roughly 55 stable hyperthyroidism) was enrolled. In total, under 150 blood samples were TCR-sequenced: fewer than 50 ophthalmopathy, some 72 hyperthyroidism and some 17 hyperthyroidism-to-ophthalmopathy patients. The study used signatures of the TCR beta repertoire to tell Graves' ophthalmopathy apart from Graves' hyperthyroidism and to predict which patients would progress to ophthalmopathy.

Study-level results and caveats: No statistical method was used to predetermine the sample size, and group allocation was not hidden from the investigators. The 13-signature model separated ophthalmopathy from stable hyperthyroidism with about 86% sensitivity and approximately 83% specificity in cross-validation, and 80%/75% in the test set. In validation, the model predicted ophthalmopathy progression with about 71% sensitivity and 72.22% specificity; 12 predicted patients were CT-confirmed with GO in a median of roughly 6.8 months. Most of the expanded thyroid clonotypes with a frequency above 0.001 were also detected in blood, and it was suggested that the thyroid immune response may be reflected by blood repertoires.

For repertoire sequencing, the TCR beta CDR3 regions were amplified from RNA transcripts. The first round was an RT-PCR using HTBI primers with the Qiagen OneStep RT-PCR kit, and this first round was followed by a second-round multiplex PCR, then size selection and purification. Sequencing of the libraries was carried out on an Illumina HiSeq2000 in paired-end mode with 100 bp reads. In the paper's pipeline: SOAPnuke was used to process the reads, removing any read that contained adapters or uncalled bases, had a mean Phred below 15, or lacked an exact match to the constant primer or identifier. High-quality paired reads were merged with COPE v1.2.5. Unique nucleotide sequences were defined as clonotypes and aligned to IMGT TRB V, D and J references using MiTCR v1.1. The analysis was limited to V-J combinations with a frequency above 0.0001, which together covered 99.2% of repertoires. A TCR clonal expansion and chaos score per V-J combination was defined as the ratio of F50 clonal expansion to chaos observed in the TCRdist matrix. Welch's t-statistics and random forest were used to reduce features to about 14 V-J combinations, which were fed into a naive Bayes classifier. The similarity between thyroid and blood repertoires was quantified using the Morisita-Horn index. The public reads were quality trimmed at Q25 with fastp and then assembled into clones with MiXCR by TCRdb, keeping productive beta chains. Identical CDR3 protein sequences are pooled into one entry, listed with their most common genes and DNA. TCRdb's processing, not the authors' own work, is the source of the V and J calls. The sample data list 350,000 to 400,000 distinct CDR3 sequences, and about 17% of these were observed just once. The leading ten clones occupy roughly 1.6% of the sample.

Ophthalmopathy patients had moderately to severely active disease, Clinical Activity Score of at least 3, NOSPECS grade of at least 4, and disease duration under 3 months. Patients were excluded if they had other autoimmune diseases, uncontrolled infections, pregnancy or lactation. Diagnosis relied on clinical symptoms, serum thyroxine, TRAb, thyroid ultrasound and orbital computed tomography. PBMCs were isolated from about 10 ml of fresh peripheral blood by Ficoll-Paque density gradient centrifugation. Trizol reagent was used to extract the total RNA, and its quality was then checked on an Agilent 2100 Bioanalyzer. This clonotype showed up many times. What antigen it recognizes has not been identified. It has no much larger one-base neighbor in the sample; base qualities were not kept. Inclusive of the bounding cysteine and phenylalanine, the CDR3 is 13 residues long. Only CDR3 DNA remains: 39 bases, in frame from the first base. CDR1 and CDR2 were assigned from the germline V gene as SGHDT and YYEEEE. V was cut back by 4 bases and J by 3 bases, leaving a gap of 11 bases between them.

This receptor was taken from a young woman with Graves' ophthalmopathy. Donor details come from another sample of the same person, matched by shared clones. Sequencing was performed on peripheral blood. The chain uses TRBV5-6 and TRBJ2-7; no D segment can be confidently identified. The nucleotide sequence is TGTGCCAGCAGCCCTCTGGACCTCTACGAGCAGTACTTC. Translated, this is CASSPLDLYEQYF.